The T cell receptor (beta chain) under discussion was sequenced for a study of blood T cell repertoires in COVID-19. Study summary: The United States, Italy and Spain provided the acute and convalescent COVID-19 samples. PBMCs, B-cell-depleted T cells, or T cells were the source of the cDNA or gDNA that made up the material.

The Seattle site enrolled patients during active infection and followed them longitudinally. The protocol was immunoSEQ multiplex PCR, while the TCRdb copy is restricted to in-frame clones and leaves out a portion. The profile covers about 370,000 clones, with around 87% appearing a single time and 10% taken by the ten largest. Trimming stripped 2 bases from V and 5 bases from J, with 8 bases between. The CDR3 runs 12 residues. The V gene's germline CDR1 is SGDLS and CDR2 YYNGEE. The sequence was collected from a woman aged 30 to 39 with COVID-19, enrolled during active disease. Sequencing used peripheral blood. The chain couples TRBV9 to TRBJ2-7; D is ambiguous. CDR3 DNA sequence: TGTGCCAGCAGCGTCCTCGCGGACGAGCAGTACTTC. Protein sequence: CASSVLADEQYF.